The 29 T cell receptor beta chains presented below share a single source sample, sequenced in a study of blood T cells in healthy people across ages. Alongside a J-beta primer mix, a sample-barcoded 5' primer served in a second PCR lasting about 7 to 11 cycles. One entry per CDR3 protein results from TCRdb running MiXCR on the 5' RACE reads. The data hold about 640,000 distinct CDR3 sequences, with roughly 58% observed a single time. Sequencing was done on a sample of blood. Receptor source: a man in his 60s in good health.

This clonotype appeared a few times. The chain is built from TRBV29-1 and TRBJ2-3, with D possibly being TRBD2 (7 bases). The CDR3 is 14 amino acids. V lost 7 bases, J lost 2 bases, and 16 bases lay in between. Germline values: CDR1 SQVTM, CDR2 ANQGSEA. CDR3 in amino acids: CSGSRGGVTDTQYF. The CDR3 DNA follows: TGCAGCGGTAGTCGAGGGGGGGTCACAGATACGCAGTATTTT.

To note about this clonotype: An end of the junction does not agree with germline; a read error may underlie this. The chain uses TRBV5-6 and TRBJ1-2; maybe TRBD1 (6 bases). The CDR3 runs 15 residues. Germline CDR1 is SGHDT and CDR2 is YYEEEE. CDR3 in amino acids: CAISASGTSIGGYTF. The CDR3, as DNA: TGTGCCATCAGCGCATCCGGGACATCGATTGGTGGCTACACCTTC. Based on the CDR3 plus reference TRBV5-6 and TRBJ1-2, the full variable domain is DAGVTQSPTHLIKTRGQQVTLRCSPKSGHDTVSWYQQALGQGPQFIFQYYEEEERQRGNFPDRFSGHQFPNYSSELNVNALLLGDSALYLCAISASGTSIGGYTFGSGTRLTVV.

The CDR3 DNA is TGTGCCAGCAGTCCACAATCAACAGGGGGCAACGGGGAGCTGTTTTTT. It yields the protein CASSPQSTGGNGELFF. This chain connects TRBV27 to TRBJ2-2; TRBD1 matches at 9 bases. Germline assignment: CDR1 MNHEY and CDR2 SMNVEV (reference sequence). V trimming: 5 bases; J trimming: 7 bases; junction bases outside the gene matches: 11. This CDR3 comprises 16 residues.

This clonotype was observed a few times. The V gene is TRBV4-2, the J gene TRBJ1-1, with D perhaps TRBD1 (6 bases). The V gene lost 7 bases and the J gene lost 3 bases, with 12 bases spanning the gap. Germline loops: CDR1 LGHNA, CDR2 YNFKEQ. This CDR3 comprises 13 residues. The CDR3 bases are TGTGCCAGCACCCTTAGGGGGGACACTGAAGCTTTCTTT. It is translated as CASTLRGDTEAFF.

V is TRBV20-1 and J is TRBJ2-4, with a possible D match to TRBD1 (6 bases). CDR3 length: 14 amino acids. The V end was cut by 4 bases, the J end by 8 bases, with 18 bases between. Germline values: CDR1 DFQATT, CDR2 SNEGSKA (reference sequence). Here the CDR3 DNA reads TGCAGTGCTACAGGATGGGGGCTTGGGGACATTCAGTACTTC. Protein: CSATGWGLGDIQYF.

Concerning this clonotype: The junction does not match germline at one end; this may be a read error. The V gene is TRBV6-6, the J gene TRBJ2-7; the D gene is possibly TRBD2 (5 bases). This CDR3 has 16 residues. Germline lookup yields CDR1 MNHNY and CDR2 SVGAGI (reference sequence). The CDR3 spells CASSSPGLSASCEQYF. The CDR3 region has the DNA TGTGCCAGCAGTTCCCCCGGACTGTCAGCCTCCTGCGAGCAGTACTTC.

The CDR3 DNA reads TGCGCCAGCAGCCCCGGGCGGACACCGCTAAGCACAGATACGCAGTATTTT. The encoded protein is CASSPGRTPLSTDTQYF. V and J are TRBV5-1 and TRBJ2-3; D is perhaps TRBD1 (5 bases). The germline CDR1 and CDR2 sequences are SGHRS and YFSETQ. The CDR3 is 17 residues long. With 4 bases removed from V and 0 bases from J, the gap between germline ends came to 18 bases.

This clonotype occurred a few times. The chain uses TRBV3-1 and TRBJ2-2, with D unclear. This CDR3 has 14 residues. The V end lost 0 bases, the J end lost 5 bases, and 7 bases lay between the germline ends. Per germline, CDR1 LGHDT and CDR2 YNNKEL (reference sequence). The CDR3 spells CASSQEAVTGELFF. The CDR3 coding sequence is TGTGCCAGCAGCCAAGAGGCGGTAACCGGGGAGCTGTTTTTT.

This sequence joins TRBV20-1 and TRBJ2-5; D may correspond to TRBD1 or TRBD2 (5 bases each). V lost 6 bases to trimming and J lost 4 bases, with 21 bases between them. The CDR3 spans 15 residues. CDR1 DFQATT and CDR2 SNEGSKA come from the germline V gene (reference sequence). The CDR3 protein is CSARGAGVAPETQYF. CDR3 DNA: TGCAGTGCCCGAGGGGCCGGGGTGGCGCCAGAGACCCAGTACTTC.

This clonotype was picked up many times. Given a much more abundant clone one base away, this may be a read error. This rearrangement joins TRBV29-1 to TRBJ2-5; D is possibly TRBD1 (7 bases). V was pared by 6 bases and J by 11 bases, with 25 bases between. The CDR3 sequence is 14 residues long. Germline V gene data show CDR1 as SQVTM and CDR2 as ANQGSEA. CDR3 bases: TGCAGCGTCAATCGTGGAGGGGGCGGGTATGAGCAGTACTTC. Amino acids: CSVNRGGGGYEQYF.

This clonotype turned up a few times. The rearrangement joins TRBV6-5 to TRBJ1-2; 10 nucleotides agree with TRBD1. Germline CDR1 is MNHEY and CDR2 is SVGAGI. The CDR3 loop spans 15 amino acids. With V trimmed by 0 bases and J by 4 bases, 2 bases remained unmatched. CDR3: CASSYSTGGAYGYTF. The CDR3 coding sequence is TGTGCCAGCAGTTACTCGACAGGGGGCGCCTATGGCTACACCTTC.

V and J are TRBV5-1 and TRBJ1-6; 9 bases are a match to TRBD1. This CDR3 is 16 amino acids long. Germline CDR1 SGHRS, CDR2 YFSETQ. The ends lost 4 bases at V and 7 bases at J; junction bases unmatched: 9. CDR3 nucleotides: TGCGCCAGCAGCCTGGACGGGACAGGGACCAATTCACCCCTCCACTTT. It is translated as CASSLDGTGTNSPLHF.

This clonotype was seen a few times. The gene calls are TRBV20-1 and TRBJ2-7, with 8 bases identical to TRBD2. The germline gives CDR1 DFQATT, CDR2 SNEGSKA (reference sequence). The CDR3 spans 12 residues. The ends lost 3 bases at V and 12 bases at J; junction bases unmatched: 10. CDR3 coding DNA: TGCAGTGCTAGTCCAGGGACTAGGCGGTTGTACTTC. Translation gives CSASPGTRRLYF.

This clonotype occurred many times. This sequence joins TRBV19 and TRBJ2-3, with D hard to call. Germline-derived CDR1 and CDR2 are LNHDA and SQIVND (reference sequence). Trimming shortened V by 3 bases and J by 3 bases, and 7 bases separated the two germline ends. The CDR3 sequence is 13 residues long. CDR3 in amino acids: CASSMTATDTQYF. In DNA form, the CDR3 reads TGTGCCAGTAGTATGACCGCTACAGATACGCAGTATTTT.

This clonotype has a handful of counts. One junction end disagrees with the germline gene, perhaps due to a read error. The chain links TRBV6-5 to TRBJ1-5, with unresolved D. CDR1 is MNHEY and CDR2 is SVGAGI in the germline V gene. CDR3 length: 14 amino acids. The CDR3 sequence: CASSPDPSNQPQHF. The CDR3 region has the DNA TGTGCCAGCAGCCCCGACCCTAGCAATCAGCCGCAGCATTTT.

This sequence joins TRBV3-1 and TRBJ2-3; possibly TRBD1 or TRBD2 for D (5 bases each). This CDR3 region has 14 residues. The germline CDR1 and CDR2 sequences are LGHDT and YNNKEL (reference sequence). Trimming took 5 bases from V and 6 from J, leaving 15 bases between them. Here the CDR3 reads CASSSRDPPDTQYF. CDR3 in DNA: TGTGCCAGCAGCTCCCGGGACCCTCCCGATACGCAGTATTTT.

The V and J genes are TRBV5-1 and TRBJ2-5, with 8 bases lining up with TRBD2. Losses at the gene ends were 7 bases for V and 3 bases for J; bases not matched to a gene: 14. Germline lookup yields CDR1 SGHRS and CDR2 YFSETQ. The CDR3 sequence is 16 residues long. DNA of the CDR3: TGCGCCAGCCGACGCACGATTACGGGGGGGGAAGAGACCCAGTACTTC. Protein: CASRRTITGGEETQYF.

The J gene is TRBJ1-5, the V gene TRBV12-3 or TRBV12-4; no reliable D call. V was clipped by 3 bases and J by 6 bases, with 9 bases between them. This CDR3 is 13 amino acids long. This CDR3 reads CASSLIEGQPQHF. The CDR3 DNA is TGTGCCAGCAGTTTGATTGAAGGTCAGCCCCAGCATTTT.

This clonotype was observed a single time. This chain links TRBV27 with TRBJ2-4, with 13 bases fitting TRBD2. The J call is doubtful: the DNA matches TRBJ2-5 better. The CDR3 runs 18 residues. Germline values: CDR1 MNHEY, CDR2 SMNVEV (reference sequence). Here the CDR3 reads CASSSVGLAGVQEETQYF. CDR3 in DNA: TGTGCCAGCAGTTCAGTCGGACTAGCGGGGGTTCAGGAGGAGACCCAGTACTTC.

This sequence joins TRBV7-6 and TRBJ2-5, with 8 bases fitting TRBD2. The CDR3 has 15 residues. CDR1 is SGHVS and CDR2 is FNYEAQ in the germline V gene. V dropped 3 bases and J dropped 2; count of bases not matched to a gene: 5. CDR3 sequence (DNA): TGTGCCAGCAGCTTTCAAACTAGCGGACAAGAGACCCAGTACTTC. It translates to CASSFQTSGQETQYF.

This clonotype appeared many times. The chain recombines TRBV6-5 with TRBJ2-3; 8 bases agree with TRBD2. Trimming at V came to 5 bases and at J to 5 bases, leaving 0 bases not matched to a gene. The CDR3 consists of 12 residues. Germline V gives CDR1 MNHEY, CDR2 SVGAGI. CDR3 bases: TGTGCCAGCAGTCGGGGGGGAGATACGCAGTATTTT. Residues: CASSRGGDTQYF.

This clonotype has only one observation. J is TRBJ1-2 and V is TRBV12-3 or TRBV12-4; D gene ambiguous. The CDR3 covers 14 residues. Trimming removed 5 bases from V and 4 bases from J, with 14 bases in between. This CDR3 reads CASSPLSRSYGYTF. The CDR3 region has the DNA TGTGCCAGCAGTCCCCTTTCGCGGAGCTATGGCTACACCTTC.

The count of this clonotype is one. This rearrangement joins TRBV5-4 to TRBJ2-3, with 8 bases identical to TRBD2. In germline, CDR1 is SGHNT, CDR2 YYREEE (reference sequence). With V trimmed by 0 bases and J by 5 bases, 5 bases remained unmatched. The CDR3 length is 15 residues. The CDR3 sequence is CASSLDGGVGDTQYF. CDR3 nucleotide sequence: TGTGCCAGCAGCTTGGACGGGGGGGTAGGAGATACGCAGTATTTT.

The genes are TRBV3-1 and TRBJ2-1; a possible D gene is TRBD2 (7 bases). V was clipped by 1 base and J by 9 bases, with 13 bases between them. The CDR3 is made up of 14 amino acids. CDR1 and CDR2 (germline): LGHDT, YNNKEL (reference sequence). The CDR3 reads CASSQGGGGGEQFF. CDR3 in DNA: TGTGCCAGCAGCCAAGGGGGCGGGGGCGGTGAGCAGTTCTTC.

CDR3 bases: TGTGCCAGCAGCTCACCCCTAGGCAGCTCCTACAATGAGCAGTTCTTC. It yields the protein CASSSPLGSSYNEQFF. J is TRBJ2-1 and V is TRBV6-5; unclear D gene. V gave up 6 bases and J gave up 0 bases, with 15 bases separating them. The germline CDR1 and CDR2 sequences are MNHEY and SVGAGI. The CDR3 runs to 16 residues.

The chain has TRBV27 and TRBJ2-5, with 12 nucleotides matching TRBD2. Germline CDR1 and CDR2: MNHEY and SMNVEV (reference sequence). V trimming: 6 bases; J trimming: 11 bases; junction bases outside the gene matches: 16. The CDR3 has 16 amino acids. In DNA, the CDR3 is TGTGCCAGCAGCAGTTCTAGCGGGGGGGCCAGGAATGAGCAGTACTTC. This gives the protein CASSSSSGGARNEQYF.

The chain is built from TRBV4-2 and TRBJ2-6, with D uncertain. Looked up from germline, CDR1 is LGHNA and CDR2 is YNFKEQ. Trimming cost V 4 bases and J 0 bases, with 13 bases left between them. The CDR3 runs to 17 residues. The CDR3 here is CASSLFYSNSGANVLTF. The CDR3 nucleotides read TGTGCCAGCAGCCTATTCTATAGTAACTCTGGGGCCAACGTCCTGACTTTC.

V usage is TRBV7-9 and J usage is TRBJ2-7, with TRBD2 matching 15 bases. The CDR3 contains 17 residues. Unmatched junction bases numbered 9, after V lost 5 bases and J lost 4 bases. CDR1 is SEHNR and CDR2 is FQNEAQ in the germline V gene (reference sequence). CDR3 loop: CASSRTSGGDLPYEQYF. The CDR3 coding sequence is TGTGCCAGCAGCAGGACTAGCGGGGGGGACCTCCCATACGAGCAGTACTTC.

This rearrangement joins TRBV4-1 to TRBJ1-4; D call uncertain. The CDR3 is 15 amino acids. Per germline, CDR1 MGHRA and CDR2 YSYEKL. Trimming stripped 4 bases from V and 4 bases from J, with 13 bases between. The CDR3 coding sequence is TGCGCCAGCAGCCGCCAATCTTATGGTAATGAAAAACTGTTTTTT. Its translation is CASSRQSYGNEKLFF.